This T cell receptor (beta chain) was recovered during a study of blood T cell repertoires in COVID-19. Study-level background: Sites in the United States, Italy and Spain provided acute and convalescent COVID-19 samples.

V was clipped by 5 bases and J by 7 bases, with 20 bases between them. The germline V gene encodes CDR1 LNHDA and CDR2 SQIVND (reference sequence). The CDR3 is 15 residues long. In the authors' methods: The authors estimated nucleated cell counts from reference gene primer amplification. Clones were read by immunoSEQ multiplex PCR, and TCRdb kept only the in-frame ones, dropping some. The V and J calls and the clone size are those of that table, but D and trimming were determined from the DNA. The repertoire includes under 85,000 clones, roughly four fifths of them detected once, and roughly 10% sits in the top ten.

Sequenced input: peripheral blood. The TCR was taken from a man aged 50 to 60 with acute or convalescent COVID-19. The chain is built from TRBV19 and TRBJ1-1, with D tentatively TRBD1 (5 bases). The CDR3 coding sequence is TGTGCCAGTAGTCCAACCCCTGGGGCAGGGAATGAAGCTTTCTTT. It translates to CASSPTPGAGNEAFF.